Following are 8 T cell receptor beta chains from one sample sequenced in a study of CD8 T cells in Susac syndrome. Random hexamers served to reverse transcribe roughly 0.5 to 1 ug RNA. TCRdb passed the immunoSEQ multiplex PCR reads through MiXCR, listing each CDR3 protein once. Among about 240,000 distinct CDR3 sequences listed, almost 97% were seen once. Sample: CD4+ T cells from PBMCs. Every receptor here comes from a human donor with Susac syndrome.

The V and J genes are TRBV4-1 and TRBJ1-4, with a weak D call TRBD1 (5 bases). CDR1 is MGHRA, CDR2 YSYEKL, per germline. This CDR3 comprises 17 residues. The V end was cut by 4 bases, the J end by 6 bases, with 21 bases between. The CDR3 loop is CASSPDGTLRPHEKLFF. In DNA, the CDR3 is TGCGCCAGCAGCCCCGACGGGACCCTTCGCCCACATGAAAAACTGTTTTTT.

The chain employs TRBV13 and TRBJ2-3; no firm D call. With 3 bases removed from V and 2 bases from J, the gap between germline ends came to 12 bases. Germline V gives CDR1 PRHDT, CDR2 FYEKMQ (reference sequence). The CDR3 sequence is 15 residues long. DNA of the CDR3: TGTGCCAGCAGCTTCCCGGTACCCACCACAGATACGCAGTATTTT. The encoded protein is CASSFPVPTTDTQYF.

The chain recombines TRBV18 with TRBJ2-5, with D possibly called TRBD1 or TRBD2 (7 bases each). The CDR3 runs 16 residues. CDR1 KGHSH and CDR2 LQKENI come from the germline V gene. V dropped 0 bases and J dropped 0 bases, with 11 bases sitting between them. CDR3 nucleotides: TGTGCCAGCTCACCACCGGGAGGGGGCTACCAAGAGACCCAGTACTTC. Translating it yields CASSPPGGGYQETQYF.

V is TRBV3-1 and J is TRBJ1-5; no clear D. The CDR3 spans 15 residues. V lost 1 base to trimming and J lost 9 bases, with 16 bases between them. CDR1 LGHDT and CDR2 YNNKEL come from the germline V gene (reference sequence). CDR3 region: CASSQGLATGTPQHF. CDR3 DNA: TGTGCCAGCAGCCAAGGGCTGGCCACCGGAACGCCCCAGCATTTT.

The V call is TRBV15, the J call TRBJ1-4; possibly TRBD1 for D (6 bases). Germline CDR1 LNHNV, CDR2 YYDKDF (reference sequence). This CDR3 region has 14 residues. Trimming cost V 9 bases and J 4 bases, with 15 bases left between them. CDR3 nucleotide sequence: TGTGCCACACAGCAAACAGGGTATAATGAAAAACTGTTTTTT. This gives the protein CATQQTGYNEKLFF.

The rearrangement links TRBV5-1 to TRBJ2-5; no clear D gene. The CDR3 is 13 amino acids. With 3 bases removed from V and 3 bases from J, the gap between germline ends came to 9 bases. Germline V gene lookup returns CDR1 SGHRS and CDR2 YFSETQ. CDR3 sequence: CASSSGAEETQYF. CDR3 bases: TGCGCCAGCAGCTCCGGAGCAGAAGAGACCCAGTACTTC.

The chain combines TRBV20-1 with TRBJ1-5; 7 bases line up with TRBD1. CDR3 length: 15 residues. The ends lost 6 bases at V and 2 bases at J; junction bases unmatched: 10. Germline CDR1 is DFQATT and CDR2 is SNEGSKA (reference sequence). CDR3 protein: CSAGTDRVGNQPQHF. The DNA of the CDR3 is TGCAGTGCCGGGACCGACAGGGTGGGCAATCAGCCCCAGCATTTT.

V usage is TRBV27 and J usage is TRBJ1-1; D is uncertain. The germline gives CDR1 MNHEY, CDR2 SMNVEV (reference sequence). The length of the CDR3 is 15 residues. The germline V and J ends were trimmed by 7 bases and 0 bases, with 15 bases remaining between them. CDR3 sequence: CASIKAANMNTEAFF. The CDR3 coding sequence is TGTGCCAGCATCAAGGCGGCGAATATGAACACTGAAGCTTTCTTT.